The 27 T cell receptor beta chains given below trace back to one sample, sequenced in a study of blood T cell repertoires in COVID-19. Here immunoSEQ multiplex PCR was the method, and the copy in TCRdb shows in-frame clones only, minus some. The sample records 300,000 to 350,000 clones, roughly 89% being singletons. The source material was peripheral blood. These receptors all stem from a woman in her fifties or sixties with COVID-19, enrolled during active disease.

V usage is TRBV5-6 and J usage is TRBJ1-1, with D possibly matching TRBD1 (5 bases). CDR1 SGHDT and CDR2 YYEEEE come from the germline V gene. The CDR3 extends over 17 amino acids. With 0 bases removed from V and 4 bases from J, the gap between germline ends came to 19 bases. For the CDR3, the DNA is TGTGCCAGCAGCTTGGATCAGGGCGCCAATATGGTCACTGAAGCTTTCTTT. Encoded protein: CASSLDQGANMVTEAFF. The full variable domain, its missing parts supplied by reference TRBV5-6 and TRBJ1-1, is DAGVTQSPTHLIKTRGQQVTLRCSPKSGHDTVSWYQQALGQGPQFIFQYYEEEERQRGNFPDRFSGHQFPNYSSELNVNALLLGDSALYLCASSLDQGANMVTEAFFGQGTRLTVV.

The rearrangement joins TRBV11-2 to TRBJ2-1; D perhaps matches TRBD1 (5 bases). The V end was cut by 1 base, the J end by 10 bases, with 8 bases between. Germline V CDR1 and CDR2: SGHAT, FQNNGV. This CDR3 contains 12 residues. In nucleotides, the CDR3 is TGTGCCAGCAGCTTAGCGGCAGGGGAGCAGTTCTTC. Amino acids: CASSLAAGEQFF.

The rearrangement joins TRBV30 to TRBJ2-2; a possible D gene is TRBD1 (5 bases). The CDR3 is 17 amino acids. Deletions cut 2 bases from V and 0 bases from J, with 16 bases between. Germline CDR1 GTSNPN, CDR2 SVGIG (reference sequence). This chain's CDR3 is CAWSLTRTSSNTGELFF. The CDR3 coding sequence is TGTGCCTGGAGTCTGACCCGGACAAGCTCGAACACCGGGGAGCTGTTTTTT.

The DNA of the CDR3 is TGCAGCGTTGGACAGGGAGGCCAAAATGAGCAGTTCTTC. As protein: CSVGQGGQNEQFF. The chain is built from TRBV29-1 and TRBJ2-1, with a weak D call TRBD1 (7 bases). Germline lookup yields CDR1 SQVTM and CDR2 ANQGSEA. The CDR3 is 13 residues long. V shed 4 bases and J shed 7 bases, with 14 bases lying between them.

The chain combines TRBV30 with TRBJ2-5; possible D gene TRBD1, 6 bases. Trimming removed 2 bases from V and 6 bases from J, with 13 bases in between. CDR1 GTSNPN and CDR2 SVGIG come from the germline V gene (reference sequence). The CDR3 is made up of 13 amino acids. The CDR3 loop reads CAWSTSGVKTQYF. The CDR3 bases are TGTGCCTGGAGTACGTCAGGGGTAAAGACCCAGTACTTC.

The J gene is TRBJ2-1, the V gene TRBV18; 7 bases line up with TRBD2. Unmatched junction bases numbered 13, after V lost 4 bases and J lost 7 bases. Per the germline V gene, CDR1 is KGHSH and CDR2 is LQKENI. The CDR3 is 16 residues long. The CDR3 DNA reads as TGTGCCAGCTCACTTGGCACGGGGGGAACGGGGAATGAGCAGTTCTTC. Protein sequence: CASSLGTGGTGNEQFF.

V and J are TRBV6-5 and TRBJ1-6, with D perhaps TRBD1 (5 bases). The CDR3 consists of 14 residues. Germline V gene lookup returns CDR1 MNHEY and CDR2 SVGAGI. Trimming stripped 2 bases from V and 10 bases from J, with 12 bases between. In DNA form, the CDR3 reads TGTGCCAGCAGTTACACAGGACCAGAGTCACCCCTCCACTTT. Amino acid sequence: CASSYTGPESPLHF.

This clone was recorded only once. The genes are TRBV19 and TRBJ2-2, with TRBD2 as a possible D gene (6 bases). The V end lost 3 bases, the J end lost 0 bases, and 14 bases lay between the germline ends. The germline CDR1 and CDR2 sequences are LNHDA and SQIVND (reference sequence). The CDR3 contains 17 residues. The CDR3 nucleotides are TGTGCCAGTAGTATGGGTTCGGGGGTCCCGAACACCGGGGAGCTGTTTTTT. Its translation: CASSMGSGVPNTGELFF.

V usage is TRBV5-1 and J usage is TRBJ2-7; 7 nucleotides agree with TRBD2. Germline CDR1 and CDR2: SGHRS and YFSETQ. The CDR3 length is 15 residues. V lost 4 bases to trimming and J lost 4 bases; unmatched junction nucleotides: 11. The CDR3 DNA reads as TGCGCCAGCAGCCCGGGTCCCGGGGGAGGGTACGAGCAGTACTTC. Amino acid sequence: CASSPGPGGGYEQYF.

This clone has just a few counts. The V gene is TRBV28, the J gene TRBJ1-2; D gene uncertain. The CDR3 totals 13 residues. V shed 5 bases and J shed 8 bases, with 15 bases lying between them. Germline V gene data show CDR1 as MDHEN and CDR2 as SYDVKM. The CDR3 bases are TGTGCCAGCAGTCCGACCCTGAGGAACGGCTACACCTTC. Protein product: CASSPTLRNGYTF.

The genes are TRBV28 and TRBJ2-3, with unresolved D. Trimming pared 6 bases from V and 1 base from J, leaving 11 bases between. CDR3 length equals 14 residues. CDR1 and CDR2 (germline): MDHEN, SYDVKM. CDR3 amino acids: CASSVGWGTDTQYF. The CDR3 DNA reads TGTGCCAGCAGCGTGGGCTGGGGCACAGATACGCAGTATTTT.

The chain employs TRBV19 and TRBJ1-4, with no clear D. CDR3 length: 16 amino acids. V shed 7 bases and J shed 6 bases, with 21 bases lying between them. The germline V gene encodes CDR1 LNHDA and CDR2 SQIVND (reference sequence). The CDR3 coding sequence is TGTGCCAGTACTGGGCGTAATTTCCACACAGATGAAAAACTGTTTTTT. It codes for CASTGRNFHTDEKLFF. The full variable domain, in which reference TRBV19 and TRBJ1-4 provide the parts outside the CDR3, is DGGITQSPKYLFRKEGQNVTLSCEQNLNHDAMYWYRQDPGQGLRLIYYSQIVNDFQKGDIAEGYSVSREKKESFPLTVTSAQKNPTAFYLCASTGRNFHTDEKLFFGSGTQLSVL.

The chain combines TRBV18 with TRBJ1-5; D ambiguous. Trimming cost V 2 bases and J 7 bases, with 12 bases left between them. Germline CDR1 is KGHSH and CDR2 is LQKENI. The CDR3 is 14 residues long. CDR3 in amino acids: CASSPGRTQQPQHF. The CDR3 DNA reads TGTGCCAGCTCACCAGGGAGGACCCAACAGCCCCAGCATTTT.

The chain uses TRBV3-1 (or the pseudogene TRBV3-2) and TRBJ2-1, with D perhaps TRBD1 (6 bases). CDR1 and CDR2 (germline): LGHDT, YNNKEL (reference sequence). The CDR3 totals 12 residues. Trimming removed 5 bases at V and 13 bases at J, with 15 bases between. CDR3 protein: CASSEGQRKQFF. Here the CDR3 DNA reads TGTGCCAGCAGCGAAGGACAGAGGAAACAGTTCTTC.

The J gene is TRBJ1-6, the V gene TRBV27; D unclear. CDR1 MNHEY and CDR2 SMNVEV come from the germline V gene (reference sequence). Trimming shortened V by 0 bases and J by 0 bases, and 6 bases separated the two germline ends. The CDR3 runs to 16 residues. CDR3 DNA sequence: TGTGCCAGCAGTTTATCGGTTAGCTCCTATAATTCACCCCTCCACTTT. As protein: CASSLSVSSYNSPLHF.

J is TRBJ2-7 and V is TRBV6-6; 13 nucleotides align to TRBD2. Germline V CDR1 and CDR2: MNHNY, SVGAGI (reference sequence). The length of the CDR3 is 16 residues. V lost 7 bases to trimming and J lost 3 bases; unmatched junction nucleotides: 9. CDR3: CASIPGTSGALYEQYF. CDR3 bases: TGTGCCAGCATCCCTGGGACTAGCGGGGCCCTCTACGAGCAGTACTTC.

The chain combines TRBV10-3 with TRBJ2-5; the D is unclear. The V end lost 6 bases, the J end lost 5 bases, and 13 bases lay between the germline ends. The V gene's germline CDR1 is ENHRY and CDR2 SYGVKD. The CDR3 is 13 residues long. The CDR3 coding sequence is TGTGCCATCAGGGCCTCAATCGGGGAGACCCAGTACTTC. It specifies CAIRASIGETQYF.

The chain joins TRBV6-5 to TRBJ2-7; possibly TRBD1 for D (5 bases). V lost 6 bases and J lost 6, with 15 bases in between. CDR1 MNHEY and CDR2 SVGAGI come from the germline V gene. The CDR3 runs 13 residues. The CDR3 coding sequence is TGTGCCAGCAGATCGATTACAGGCCCCGAGCAGTACTTC. Encoded protein: CASRSITGPEQYF.

The CDR3 is CSVAGGNRGYNEQFF. CDR3 DNA sequence: TGCAGCGTTGCGGGCGGGAACAGGGGGTACAATGAGCAGTTCTTC. This chain links TRBV29-1 with TRBJ2-1, with 8 nucleotides matching TRBD1. V shed 4 bases, J shed 4 bases, and the junction held 9 bases outside the gene matches. The V gene's germline CDR1 is SQVTM and CDR2 ANQGSEA. The CDR3 is 15 residues long.

The V call is TRBV5-6, the J call TRBJ1-5, with no clear D. From germline, CDR1 is SGHDT and CDR2 YYEEEE. This CDR3 comprises 14 residues. V was clipped by 2 bases and J by 3 bases, with 9 bases between them. The CDR3 protein is CASSLSVSNQPQHF. CDR3 nucleotides: TGTGCCAGCAGCTTATCAGTTTCCAATCAGCCCCAGCATTTT. The complete variable domain, with remaining parts taken from reference TRBV5-6 and TRBJ1-5, reads DAGVTQSPTHLIKTRGQQVTLRCSPKSGHDTVSWYQQALGQGPQFIFQYYEEEERQRGNFPDRFSGHQFPNYSSELNVNALLLGDSALYLCASSLSVSNQPQHFGDGTRLSIL.

The rearrangement links TRBV10-1 to TRBJ1-4, with D possibly being TRBD1 (5 bases). CDR3 size: 14 residues. V lost 2 bases, J lost 8 bases, and 12 bases lay in between. Germline values: CDR1 WNHNN, CDR2 SYGVQD (reference sequence). The CDR3 DNA follows: TGCGCCAGCAGTGAGCAACCTTCAGGGGAAAAACTGTTTTTT. Encoded protein: CASSEQPSGEKLFF.

The chain employs TRBV19 and TRBJ2-3; 13 bases agree with TRBD2. The V gene end was trimmed by 5 bases and the J gene end by 3 bases; junction bases not matched to a gene: 5. CDR1 is LNHDA, CDR2 SQIVND, per germline (reference sequence). The CDR3 is 16 amino acids. CDR3 sequence: CASSPRTSGGTDTQYF. CDR3 DNA sequence: TGTGCCAGTAGTCCCCGGACTAGCGGGGGTACAGATACGCAGTATTTT.

V and J are TRBV7-9 and TRBJ2-2, with unresolved D. Germline loops: CDR1 SEHNR, CDR2 FQNEAQ (reference sequence). The CDR3 is 12 residues long. V lost 6 bases to trimming and J lost 3 bases, with 5 bases between them. The CDR3 loop reads CASSSHTGELFF. CDR3 nucleotides: TGTGCCAGCAGTTCTCACACCGGGGAGCTGTTTTTT.

The chain couples TRBV18 to TRBJ2-7, with a possible D match to TRBD1 (8 bases). Germline values: CDR1 KGHSH, CDR2 LQKENI. This CDR3 has 14 residues. Trimming pared 8 bases from V and 2 bases from J, leaving 16 bases between. DNA for the CDR3: TGTGCCAGCAATACAGGGGGGGGGCCCTACGAGCAGTACTTC. Protein product: CASNTGGGPYEQYF. Looking up the rest from reference TRBV18 and TRBJ2-7 gives the full variable domain: NAGVMQNPRHLVRRRGQEARLRCSPMKGHSHVYWYRQLPEEGLKFMVYLQKENIIDESGMPKERFSAEFPKEGPSILRIQQVVRGDSAAYFCASNTGGGPYEQYFGPGTRLTVT.

This clone was counted a single time. V gene TRBV14 combines with J gene TRBJ1-6, with no clear D. The CDR3 has 14 residues. Germline V lookup: CDR1 SGHDN, CDR2 FVKESK. V gave up 3 bases and J gave up 9 bases, with 12 bases separating them. The CDR3 coding sequence is TGTGCCAGCAGCCAGCTCATGACACCTTCACCCCTCCACTTT. Translating gives CASSQLMTPSPLHF.

The chain is built from TRBV2 and TRBJ1-5; no definite D call. Germline CDR1 and CDR2: SNHLY and FYNNEI. The CDR3 extends over 14 amino acids. V was pared by 2 bases and J by 0 bases, with 5 bases between. The CDR3 bases are TGTGCCAGCAGTGAACGGTATAGCAATCAGCCCCAGCATTTT. Residues: CASSERYSNQPQHF. Full variable domain (rest looked up from reference TRBV2 and TRBJ1-5): EPEVTQTPSHQVTQMGQEVILRCVPISNHLYFYWYRQILGQKVEFLVSFYNNEISEKSEIFDDQFSVERPDGSNFTLKIRSTKLEDSAMYFCASSERYSNQPQHFGDGTRLSIL.

V usage is TRBV7-6 and J usage is TRBJ2-3; 10 bases align to TRBD2. The V segment lost 5 bases and the J segment 6 bases; nucleotides outside the gene matches: 8. Germline V gene lookup returns CDR1 SGHVS and CDR2 FNYEAQ. This CDR3 has 15 amino acids. CDR3 DNA: TGTGCCAGCAGCCTTCTAGCGGGGGTATTGGATACGCAGTATTTT. This gives the protein CASSLLAGVLDTQYF.